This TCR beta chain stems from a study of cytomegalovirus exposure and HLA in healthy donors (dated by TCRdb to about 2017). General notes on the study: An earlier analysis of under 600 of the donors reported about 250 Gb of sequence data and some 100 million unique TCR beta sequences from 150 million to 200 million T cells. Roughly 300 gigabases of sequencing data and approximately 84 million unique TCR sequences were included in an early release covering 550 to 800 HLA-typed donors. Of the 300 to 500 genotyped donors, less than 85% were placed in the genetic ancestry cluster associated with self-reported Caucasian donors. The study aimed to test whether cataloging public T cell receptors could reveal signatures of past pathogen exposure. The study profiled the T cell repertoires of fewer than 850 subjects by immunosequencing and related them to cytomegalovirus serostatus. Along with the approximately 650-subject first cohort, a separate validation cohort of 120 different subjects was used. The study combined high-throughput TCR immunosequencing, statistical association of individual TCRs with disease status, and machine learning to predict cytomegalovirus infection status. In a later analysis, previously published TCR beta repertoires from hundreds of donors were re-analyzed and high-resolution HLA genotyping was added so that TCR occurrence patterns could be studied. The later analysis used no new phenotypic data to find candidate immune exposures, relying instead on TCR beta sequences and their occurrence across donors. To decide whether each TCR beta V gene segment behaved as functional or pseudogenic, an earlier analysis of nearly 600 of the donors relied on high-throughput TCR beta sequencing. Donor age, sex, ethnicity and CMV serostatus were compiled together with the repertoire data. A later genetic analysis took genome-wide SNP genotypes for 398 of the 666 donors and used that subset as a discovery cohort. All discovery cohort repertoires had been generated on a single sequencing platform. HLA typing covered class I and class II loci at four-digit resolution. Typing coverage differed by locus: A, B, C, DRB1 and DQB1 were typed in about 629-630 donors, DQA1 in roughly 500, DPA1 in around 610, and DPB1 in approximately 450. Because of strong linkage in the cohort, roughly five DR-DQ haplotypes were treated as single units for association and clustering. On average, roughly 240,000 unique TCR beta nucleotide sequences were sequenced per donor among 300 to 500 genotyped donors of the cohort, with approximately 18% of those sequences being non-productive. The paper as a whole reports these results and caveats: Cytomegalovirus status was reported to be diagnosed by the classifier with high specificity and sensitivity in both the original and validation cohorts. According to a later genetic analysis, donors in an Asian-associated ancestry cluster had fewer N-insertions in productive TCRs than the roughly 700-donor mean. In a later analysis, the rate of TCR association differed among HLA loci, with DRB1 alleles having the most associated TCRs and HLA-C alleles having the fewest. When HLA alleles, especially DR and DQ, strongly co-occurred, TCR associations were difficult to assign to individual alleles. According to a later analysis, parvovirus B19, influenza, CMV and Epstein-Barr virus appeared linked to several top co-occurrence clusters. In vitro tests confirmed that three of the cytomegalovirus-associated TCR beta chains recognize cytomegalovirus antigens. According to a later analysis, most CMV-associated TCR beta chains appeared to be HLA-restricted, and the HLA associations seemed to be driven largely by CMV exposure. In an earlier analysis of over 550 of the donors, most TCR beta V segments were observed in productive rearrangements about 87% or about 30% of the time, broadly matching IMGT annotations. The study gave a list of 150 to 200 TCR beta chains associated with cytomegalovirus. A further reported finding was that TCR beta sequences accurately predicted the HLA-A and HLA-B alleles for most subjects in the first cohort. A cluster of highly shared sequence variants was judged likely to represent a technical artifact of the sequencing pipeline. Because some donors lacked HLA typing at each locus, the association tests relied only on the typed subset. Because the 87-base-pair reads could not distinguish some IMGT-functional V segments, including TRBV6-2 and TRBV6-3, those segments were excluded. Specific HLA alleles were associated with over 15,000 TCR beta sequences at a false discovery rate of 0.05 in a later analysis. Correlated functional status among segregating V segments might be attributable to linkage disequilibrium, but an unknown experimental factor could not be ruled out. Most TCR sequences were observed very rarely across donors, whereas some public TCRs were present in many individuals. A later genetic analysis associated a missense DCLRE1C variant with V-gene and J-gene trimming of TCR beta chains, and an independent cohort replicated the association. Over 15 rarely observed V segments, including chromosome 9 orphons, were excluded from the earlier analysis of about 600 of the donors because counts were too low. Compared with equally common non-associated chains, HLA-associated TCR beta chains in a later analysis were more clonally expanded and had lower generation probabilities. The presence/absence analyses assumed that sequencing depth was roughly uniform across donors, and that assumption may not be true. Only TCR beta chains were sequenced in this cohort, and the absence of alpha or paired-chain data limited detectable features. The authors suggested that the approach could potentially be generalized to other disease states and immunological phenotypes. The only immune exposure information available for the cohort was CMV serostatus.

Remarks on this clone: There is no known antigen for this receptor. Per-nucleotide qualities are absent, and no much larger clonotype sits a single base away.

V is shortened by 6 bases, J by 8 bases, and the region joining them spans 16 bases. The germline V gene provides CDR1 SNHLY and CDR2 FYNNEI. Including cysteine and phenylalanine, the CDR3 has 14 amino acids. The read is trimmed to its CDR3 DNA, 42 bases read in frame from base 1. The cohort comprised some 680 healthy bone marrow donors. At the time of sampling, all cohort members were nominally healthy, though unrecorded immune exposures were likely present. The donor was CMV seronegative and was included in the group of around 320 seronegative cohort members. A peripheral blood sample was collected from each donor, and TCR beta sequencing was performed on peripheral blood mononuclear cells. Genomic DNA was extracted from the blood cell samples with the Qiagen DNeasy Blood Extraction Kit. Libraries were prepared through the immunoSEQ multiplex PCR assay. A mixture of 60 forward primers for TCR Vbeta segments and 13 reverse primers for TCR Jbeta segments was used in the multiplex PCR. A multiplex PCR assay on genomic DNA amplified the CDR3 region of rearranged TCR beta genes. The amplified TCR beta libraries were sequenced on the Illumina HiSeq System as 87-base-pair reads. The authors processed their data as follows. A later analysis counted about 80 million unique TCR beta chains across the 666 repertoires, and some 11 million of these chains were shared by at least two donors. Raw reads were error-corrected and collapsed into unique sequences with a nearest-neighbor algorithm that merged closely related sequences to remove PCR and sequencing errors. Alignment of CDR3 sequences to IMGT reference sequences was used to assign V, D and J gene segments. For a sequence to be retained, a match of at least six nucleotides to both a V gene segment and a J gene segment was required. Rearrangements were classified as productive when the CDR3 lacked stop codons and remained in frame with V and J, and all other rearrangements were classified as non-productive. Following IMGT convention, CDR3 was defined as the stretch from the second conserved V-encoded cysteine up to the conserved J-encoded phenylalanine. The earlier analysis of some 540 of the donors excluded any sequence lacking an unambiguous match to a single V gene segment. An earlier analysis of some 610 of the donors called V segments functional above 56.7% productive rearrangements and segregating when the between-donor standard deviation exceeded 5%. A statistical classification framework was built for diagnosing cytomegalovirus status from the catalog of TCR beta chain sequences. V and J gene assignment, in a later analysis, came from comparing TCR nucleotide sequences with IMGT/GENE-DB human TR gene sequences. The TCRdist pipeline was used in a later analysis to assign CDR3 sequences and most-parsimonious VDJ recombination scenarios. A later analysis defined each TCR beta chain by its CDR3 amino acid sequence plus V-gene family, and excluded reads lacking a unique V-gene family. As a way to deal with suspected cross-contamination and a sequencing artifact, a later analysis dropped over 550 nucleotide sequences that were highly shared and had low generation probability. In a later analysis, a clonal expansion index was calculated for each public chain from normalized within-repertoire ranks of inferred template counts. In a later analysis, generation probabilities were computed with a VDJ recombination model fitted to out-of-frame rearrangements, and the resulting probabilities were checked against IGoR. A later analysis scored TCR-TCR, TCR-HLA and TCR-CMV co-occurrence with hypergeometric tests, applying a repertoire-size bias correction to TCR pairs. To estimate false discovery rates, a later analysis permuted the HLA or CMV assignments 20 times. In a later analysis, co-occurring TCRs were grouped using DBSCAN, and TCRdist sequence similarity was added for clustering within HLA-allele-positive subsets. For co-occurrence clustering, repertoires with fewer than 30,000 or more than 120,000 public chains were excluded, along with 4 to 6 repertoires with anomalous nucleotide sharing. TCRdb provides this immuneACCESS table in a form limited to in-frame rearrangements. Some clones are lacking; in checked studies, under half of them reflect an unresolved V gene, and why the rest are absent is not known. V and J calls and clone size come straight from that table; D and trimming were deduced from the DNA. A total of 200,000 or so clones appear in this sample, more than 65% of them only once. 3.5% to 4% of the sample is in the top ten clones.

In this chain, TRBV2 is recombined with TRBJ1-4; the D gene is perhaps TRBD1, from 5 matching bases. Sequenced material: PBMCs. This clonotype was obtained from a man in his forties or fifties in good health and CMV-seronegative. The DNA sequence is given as TGTGCCAGCAGAAAGGAACCGGGGGGGGAAAAACTGTTTTTT. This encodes CASRKEPGGEKLFF.